Below are 27 T cell receptor beta chains sequenced from a single sample in a study of T cells in women clearing cervical HPV infection. Produced via immunoSEQ multiplex PCR; TCRdb's table is partial and in-frame only. The table for this sample gives about 35,000 clones. Sequences were obtained from blood buffy coat. The receptors were sampled from a woman aged 18 to 75 with a cervical HPV16 infection that either progressed to CIN3+ or cleared (not recorded which).

A word on this clone: The read finishes 3 residues shy of the CDR3 end, and the germline J gene is used to complete it. The chain links TRBV18 to TRBJ2-5; the D gene is possibly TRBD1 (5 bases). The CDR3 has 17 residues. V was shortened by 1 base and J by 5 bases, with 20 bases between the two germline ends. Germline values: CDR1 KGHSH, CDR2 LQKENI. This CDR3 is CASSPQMSGAKGETQYF. CDR3 bases read: TGTGCCAGCTCACCACAAATGAGTGGGGCAAAAGGGGAGACC. The variable domain in full, completed from reference TRBV18 and TRBJ2-5, reads NAGVMQNPRHLVRRRGQEARLRCSPMKGHSHVYWYRQLPEEGLKFMVYLQKENIIDESGMPKERFSAEFPKEGPSILRIQQVVRGDSAAYFCASSPQMSGAKGETQYFGPGTRLLVL.

With regard to this clone: The read comes to an end 3 residues before the CDR3 does, leaving the germline J gene to fill in the end. The chain carries TRBV28 and TRBJ2-2; TRBD2 might be the D (6 bases). CDR3 length equals 14 residues. V was trimmed by 7 bases and J by 3 bases, leaving 12 bases between them. Germline CDR1 is MDHEN and CDR2 is SYDVKM. The CDR3 DNA, read in part, is TGTGCCAGCATTCGGGGGATGGACACCGGGGAG. It is translated as CASIRGMDTGE. The entire CDR3 reads CASIRGMDTGELFF.

A remark on this clone: The read finishes 3 residues shy of the CDR3 end, and the germline J gene is used to complete it. V gene TRBV7-6 combines with J gene TRBJ2-5; D unclear. The V end lost 2 bases, the J end lost 4 bases, and 17 bases lay between the germline ends. CDR1 SGHVS and CDR2 FNYEAQ come from the germline V gene. The CDR3 has 16 amino acids. CDR3 sequence: CASSLIGGGARETQYF. The part of the CDR3 DNA that was read is TGTGCCAGCAGCTTAATCGGTGGTGGTGCAAGAGAGACC.

The CDR3 region is CASSETGENYGYTF. The CDR3 bases that were read are TGTGCCAGCAGTGAAACGGGGGAGAACTATGGC. The J gene is TRBJ1-2, the V gene TRBV2; a possible D gene is TRBD1 (5 bases). The read is 3 residues too short to cover the CDR3 end, so that end is filled in from the germline J gene. This CDR3 contains 14 residues. Germline lookup yields CDR1 SNHLY and CDR2 FYNNEI. Trimming took off 2 bases at V and 2 bases at J, with 9 bases between the two ends.

CDR3 in amino acids: CASSPSTSGGVKGTQYF. The sequenced part of the CDR3 DNA is TGTGCCAGCAGTCCCTCGACTAGCGGGGGGGTTAAGGGGACG. The chain recombines TRBV28 with TRBJ2-3, with TRBD2 matching over 14 bases. The read ends 3 residues early relative to the CDR3; the germline J gene fills the gap. This CDR3 comprises 17 residues. Per the germline V gene, CDR1 is MDHEN and CDR2 is SYDVKM.

Turning to this clone: The observed sequence ends 3 residues before the CDR3 terminus, with the missing tail filled in from the germline J gene. The chain links TRBV18 to TRBJ2-2; weak D call: TRBD2 (7 bases). Germline values: CDR1 KGHSH, CDR2 LQKENI. Trimming pared 3 bases from V and 7 bases from J, leaving 15 bases between. CDR3 size: 15 residues. The covered CDR3 bases are TGTGCCAGCTCACCTCCGGGGGGCCGAGGCGGGGAG. Its translation is CASSPPGGRGGE. The full-length CDR3 reads as CASSPPGGRGGELFF.

In the case of this clone: Sequencing ends 3 residues short of the CDR3 end; the germline J gene provides the rest. The rearrangement links TRBV2 to TRBJ1-2; 8 bases map to TRBD1. The CDR3 covers 13 residues. The germline V gene has CDR1 SNHLY and CDR2 FYNNEI. V gave up 7 bases and J gave up 4 bases; unmatched junction bases: 5. The CDR3 DNA, read in part, is TGTGCCAGCAATGGACAGGGACCCTATGGC. Translated, it gives CASNGQGPYG. The complete CDR3 protein is CASNGQGPYGYTF.

A word on this clone: The missing CDR3 end, 3 residues past where the read stops, is filled in from the germline J gene. The chain couples TRBV5-1 to TRBJ2-7, with TRBD1 identical over 12 bases. The CDR3 consists of 18 residues. With V trimmed by 4 bases and J by 2 bases, 13 bases remained unmatched. Looked up from germline, CDR1 is SGHRS and CDR2 is YFSETQ. The covered CDR3 bases are TGCGCCAGCAGCCCCCACTCCGGGACAGGGGGCGTTCCCTACGAG. This gives the protein CASSPHSGTGGVPYE. The entire CDR3 protein reads CASSPHSGTGGVPYEQYF.

The CDR3 is CASSYTTSGGQETQYF. CDR3 DNA, as far as it was read: TGCGCCAGCAGCTACACGACTAGCGGGGGGCAAGAGACC. The chain joins TRBV5-1 to TRBJ2-5, with TRBD2 matching over 13 bases. The CDR3 end lies 3 residues beyond the end of the read and is filled in from the germline J gene. The CDR3 is 16 residues long. Germline V lookup: CDR1 SGHRS, CDR2 YFSETQ. Trimming took 3 bases from V and 2 from J; bases not matched to a gene: 4.

In the case of this clone: The CDR3 is cut off 3 residues early in the read; its end comes from the germline J gene. This rearrangement joins TRBV6-1 to TRBJ2-4, with 7 nucleotides matching TRBD1. The CDR3 contains 19 residues. Germline CDR1 and CDR2: MNHNS and SASEGT. Unmatched junction bases numbered 11, after V lost 0 bases and J lost 0 bases. The DNA read from the CDR3 is TGTGCCAGCAGTGAAGCAGGCAGGGGGACGCGCGGAGCCAAAAACATT. Translated, it gives CASSEAGRGTRGAKNI. Given in full, the CDR3 is CASSEAGRGTRGAKNIQYF.

As for this clone: The DNA ends 3 residues before the CDR3 does, and the rest of the CDR3 is filled in from the germline J gene. V usage is TRBV2 and J usage is TRBJ2-3; D possibly corresponds to TRBD1 (6 bases). The CDR3 is 14 residues long. Germline V gene data show CDR1 as SNHLY and CDR2 as FYNNEI. V dropped 3 bases and J dropped 5 bases, with 12 bases sitting between them. This CDR3 is CASSEDSMRDTQYF. CDR3 DNA, as far as it was read: TGTGCCAGCAGTGAGGACAGTATGCGAGATACG.

About this clone: The CDR3 is cut off 3 residues early in the read; its end comes from the germline J gene. The genes are TRBV20-1 and TRBJ2-2; D ambiguous. From germline, CDR1 is DFQATT and CDR2 SNEGSKA (reference sequence). Between the trimmed V and J ends, which lost 1 base and 8 bases, there was a span of 11 bases. The CDR3 runs 13 residues. The CDR3: CSARGAPGGELFF. Partial CDR3 DNA: TGCAGTGCTAGAGGTGCGCCCGGGGGGGAG.

A word on this clone: Coverage ceases 3 residues before the CDR3 finishes, and the germline J gene fills in the end. The chain employs TRBV5-6 and TRBJ1-4, with D perhaps matching TRBD1 (6 bases). The V end lost 3 bases, the J end lost 8 bases, and 17 bases lay between the germline ends. In germline, CDR1 is SGHDT, CDR2 YYEEEE. This CDR3 contains 15 residues. CDR3 residues: CASSSIRGPEEKLFF. The CDR3 bases that were read are TGTGCCAGCAGCTCTATCAGGGGTCCGGAGGAAAAA.

Concerning this clone: From the germline J gene comes the end of the CDR3, since the read stops 3 residues before it. The rearrangement joins TRBV30 to TRBJ2-4; D may be TRBD1 (5 bases). This CDR3 is built from 13 residues. Germline V gene sequence: CDR1 GTSNPN, CDR2 SVGIG (reference sequence). The sequenced part of the CDR3 DNA is TGTGCCTGGAGTGTACTGGCAGGGAAAGGT. The encoded protein is CAWSVLAGKG. The CDR3 reads in full as CAWSVLAGKGQYF.

CDR3 in amino acids: CASSEGPAGGAETYTF. CDR3 DNA, as far as it was read: TGTGCCAGCAGTGAAGGGCCGGCAGGGGGCGCAGAGACC. J is TRBJ1-2 and V is TRBV6-1, with 8 bases fitting TRBD1. The read terminates 3 residues before the CDR3 end, so the remaining end is supplied by the germline J gene. The CDR3 sequence is 16 residues long. Per the germline V gene, CDR1 is MNHNS and CDR2 is SASEGT.

Regarding this clone: The read is 3 residues too short to cover the CDR3 end, so that end is filled in from the germline J gene. V gene TRBV5-1 combines with J gene TRBJ2-2; D is possibly TRBD1 (5 bases). The CDR3 covers 16 residues. CDR1 SGHRS and CDR2 YFSETQ come from the germline V gene. This CDR3 reads CASSLVGAGSGEKLFF. CDR3 DNA, as far as it was read: TGCGCCAGCAGCTTGGTTGGGGCAGGGTCGGGTGAAAAG.

Of note for this clone: From the germline J gene comes the end of the CDR3, since the read stops 3 residues before it. The rearrangement uses TRBV5-6 and TRBJ1-1; 10 nucleotides agree with TRBD1. The CDR3 totals 15 residues. The germline gives CDR1 SGHDT, CDR2 YYEEEE. J lost 3 bases, V lost 4 bases, and 6 bases had no gene match. The CDR3 loop reads CASSLRDRGYTEAFF. The sequenced CDR3 bases are TGTGCCAGCAGCCTACGGGACAGGGGATACACTGAA. Full variable domain (outside the CDR3, taken from reference TRBV5-6 and TRBJ1-1): DAGVTQSPTHLIKTRGQQVTLRCSPKSGHDTVSWYQQALGQGPQFIFQYYEEEERQRGNFPDRFSGHQFPNYSSELNVNALLLGDSALYLCASSLRDRGYTEAFFGQGTRLTVV.

With regard to this clone: The read is 3 residues too short to cover the CDR3 end, so that end is filled in from the germline J gene. The rearrangement links TRBV19 to TRBJ2-1; 12 nucleotides align to TRBD1. V lost 3 bases and J lost 7; bases outside the gene matches: 10. The CDR3 has 17 amino acids. Germline V CDR1 and CDR2: LNHDA, SQIVND (reference sequence). The covered CDR3 bases are TGTGCCAGTAGTATCGGTGGGACAGGGGGCCGTGGTAATGAG. Its translation: CASSIGGTGGRGNE. The full-length CDR3 reads as CASSIGGTGGRGNEQFF.

Concerning this clone itself: The read comes to an end 3 residues before the CDR3 does, leaving the germline J gene to fill in the end. The V gene is TRBV5-6, the J gene TRBJ2-3; perhaps TRBD2 as D (7 bases). The V end lost 0 bases, the J end lost 2 bases, and 10 bases lay between the germline ends. Germline V gives CDR1 SGHDT, CDR2 YYEEEE. The CDR3 contains 15 residues. CDR3 region: CASSLEGGYTDTQYF. The CDR3 DNA, read in part, is TGTGCCAGCAGCTTGGAGGGGGGGTACACAGATACG.

The CDR3 DNA, read in part, is TGTGCCTGGACGACCGGGACAGGGGTTGGGGCTAATGAAAAG. Amino acid sequence: CAWTTGTGVGANEK. The complete CDR3 protein is CAWTTGTGVGANEKLFF. V usage is TRBV30 and J usage is TRBJ2-2; 10 bases are shared with TRBD1. The sequence runs out 3 residues before the end of the CDR3; the remainder is reconstructed from the germline J gene. The CDR3 loop spans 17 amino acids. Germline loops: CDR1 GTSNPN, CDR2 SVGIG (reference sequence).

Concerning this clone itself: The read halts 3 residues ahead of the CDR3 end, with the missing end drawn from the germline J gene. This chain connects TRBV5-1 to TRBJ1-1, with D hard to call. The CDR3 is 13 residues long. V lost 6 bases to trimming and J lost 0 bases, with 9 bases between them. In germline, CDR1 is SGHRS, CDR2 YFSETQ. The CDR3 DNA, read in part, is TGCGCCAGCAAGTCAAGCCTGAACACTGAA. Protein: CASKSSLNTE. The full CDR3 is CASKSSLNTEAFF.

About this clone itself: The read falls 3 residues short of the CDR3 end, and the missing part is taken from the germline J gene. The chain couples TRBV4-2 to TRBJ2-7, with TRBD2 matching 7 bases. This CDR3 has 14 amino acids. The ends lost 0 bases at V and 6 bases at J; junction bases unmatched: 5. Per germline, CDR1 LGHNA and CDR2 YNFKEQ. CDR3 protein: CASSQDPREGEQYF. The CDR3 DNA, read in part, is TGTGCCAGCAGCCAAGACCCCAGGGAGGGCGAG.

Concerning this clone: The missing CDR3 end, 3 residues past where the read stops, is filled in from the germline J gene. The chain recombines TRBV28 with TRBJ1-2; no definite D call. This CDR3 has 13 residues. CDR1 and CDR2 (germline): MDHEN, SYDVKM. The V end lost 4 bases, the J end lost 3 bases, and 9 bases lay between the germline ends. This chain's CDR3 is CASSSRLDYGYTF. CDR3 bases read: TGTGCCAGCAGTTCAAGGCTCGACTATGGC.

With regard to this clone: The CDR3 end is not reached by the read, which stops 3 residues before it; the germline J gene fills it in. V and J are TRBV7-6 and TRBJ2-3; D remains unclear. V lost 1 base, J lost 5 bases, and 4 bases lay in between. The CDR3 is made up of 12 amino acids. CDR1 SGHVS and CDR2 FNYEAQ come from the germline V gene. CDR3 DNA (partial): TGTGCCAGCAGCTTAGAGGTAGATACG. Its translation is CASSLEVDT. The CDR3 as a whole reads CASSLEVDTQYF.

Points on this clone: The CDR3 is cut off 3 residues early in the read; its end comes from the germline J gene. This sequence joins TRBV30 and TRBJ1-4; the D is unclear. Per germline, CDR1 GTSNPN and CDR2 SVGIG (reference sequence). There are 13 residues in the CDR3. The CDR3 here is CAWGLTPNSPLFF. The sequenced part of the CDR3 DNA is TGTGCCTGGGGGCTTACCCCCAATTCACCA.

Concerning this clone: The sequenced fragment ends 3 residues before the CDR3 boundary, so the rest is inferred from the germline J gene. The sample has other DNA sequences that encode this CDR3 too. The chain couples TRBV18 to TRBJ2-7; D may be TRBD2 (6 bases). Per germline, CDR1 KGHSH and CDR2 LQKENI. The ends were cut back, 6 bases at V and 2 bases at J, with 14 bases in the middle. This CDR3 has 14 residues. The CDR3 sequence is CASSPVERAYEQYF. The sequenced CDR3 bases are TGTGCCAGCTCCCCAGTAGAGCGGGCCTACGAG.

The sequenced CDR3 bases are TGTGCCAGCAGCTTGGGACAGGTGGAGACC. Protein product: CASSLGQVET. The entire CDR3 reads CASSLGQVETQYF. The chain recombines TRBV7-8 with TRBJ2-5; 8 bases map to TRBD1. The sequence runs out 3 residues before the end of the CDR3; the remainder is reconstructed from the germline J gene. Germline values: CDR1 SGHVS, CDR2 FQNEAQ. The V gene end was trimmed by 3 bases and the J gene end by 5 bases; junction bases not matched to a gene: 2. CDR3 length: 13 amino acids.